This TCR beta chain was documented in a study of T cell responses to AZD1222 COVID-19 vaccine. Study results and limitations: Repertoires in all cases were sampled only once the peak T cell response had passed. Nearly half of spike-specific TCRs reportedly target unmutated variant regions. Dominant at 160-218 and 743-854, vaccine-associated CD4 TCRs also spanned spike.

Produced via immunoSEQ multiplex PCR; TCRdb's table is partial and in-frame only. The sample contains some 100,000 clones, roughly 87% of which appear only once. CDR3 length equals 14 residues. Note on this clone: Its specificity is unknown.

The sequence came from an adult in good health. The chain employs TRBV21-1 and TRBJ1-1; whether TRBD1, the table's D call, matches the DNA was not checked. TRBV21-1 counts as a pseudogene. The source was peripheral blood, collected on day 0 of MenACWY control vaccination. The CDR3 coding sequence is TGTGCCAGCATCAAAAGTGGGCTGAACACTGAAGCTTTCTTT. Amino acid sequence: CASIKSGLNTEAFF.